This T cell receptor beta chain appears in the sequencing data of a study of blood T cell repertoires in COVID-19. Study summary: Sites across the United States, Italy and Spain contributed samples from acute and convalescent COVID-19.

This CDR3 spans 14 amino acids. CDR1 and CDR2 from the germline V gene are SGHRS and YFSETQ. V dropped 4 bases and J dropped 8 bases, with 15 bases sitting between them. Clones were sequenced by immunoSEQ multiplex PCR, and TCRdb holds only the in-frame ones, with some missing. This sample has under 350,000 clones, with 75% to 90% found just once. The specimen sequenced was peripheral blood. The receptor's source is a man aged 40-49 years with acute or convalescent COVID-19. This sequence joins TRBV5-1 and TRBJ1-4, with D uncertain. This chain's CDR3 is CASSRSGLREKLFF. In DNA form, the CDR3 reads TGCGCCAGCAGCCGGAGCGGATTACGGGAAAAACTGTTTTTT.